Reported below is one T cell receptor beta chain. It has no known antigen specificity. Per-base qualities were not stored, and no clone one base away is much larger. This record comes from a study of control samples from healthy donors and cancer patients (dated by TCRdb to the early 2020s). The library was made by the immunoSEQ multiplex PCR assay. Not all clones reach the TCRdb copy of this immuneACCESS table, which keeps in-frame sequences only. Checked studies attribute under half of the gap to unresolved V genes and leave the rest unexplained. The sample table records some 120,000 clones; about 87% of these occur just once. The biggest ten clones account for 2.9% of the sample. The sequence came from a man aged 55 to 70 in good health. The sequenced material came from blood.

CDR3 reads: CAISEGGRSYNSPLHF. The DNA is as follows: TGTGCCATCAGTGAGGGTGGTAGGTCCTATAATTCACCCCTCCACTTT. The chain couples TRBV10-3 to TRBJ1-6; no D gene call is confident. The CDR3 goes from the cysteine to the phenylalanine over 16 residues. The CDR3 DNA has 48 bases and is translated from base 1. The V end loses 2 bases and the J end loses 1 base, and a stretch of 9 bases separates them. CDR1 and CDR2 are drawn from the germline V gene: ENHRY, SYGVKD.